This T cell receptor beta chain derives from a study of T cell repertoires in cytomegalovirus infection. Study in general: Public TCR beta signature analysis indicated the presence of both CMV infection and matching HLA type.

MiXCR, applied by TCRdb to the reads, yields one record per CDR3 protein. Among some 500,000 distinct CDR3 sequences, about 33% were seen once, and the ten largest hold under 20%. The V gene end was trimmed by 5 bases and the J gene end by 9 bases; junction bases not matched to a gene: 14. The germline V gene has CDR1 SEHNR and CDR2 FQNEAQ (reference sequence). CDR3 length equals 16 residues. Remarks on this clonotype: No antigen is known for it.

The clonotype comes from a human donor in good health (CMV status not recorded). Some clones in this sample may be carry-over from other donors' samples. This sample comprised cultured PBMCs, obtained from culture after CMV antigen stimulation. The gene calls are TRBV7-9 and TRBJ2-7; TRBD1 matches 12 bases. This chain's CDR3 is CASSQHDRDRGLGQYV. CDR3 nucleotides: TGTGCCAGCAGCCAACATGACCGGGACAGGGGGCTAGGGCAGTACGTC.